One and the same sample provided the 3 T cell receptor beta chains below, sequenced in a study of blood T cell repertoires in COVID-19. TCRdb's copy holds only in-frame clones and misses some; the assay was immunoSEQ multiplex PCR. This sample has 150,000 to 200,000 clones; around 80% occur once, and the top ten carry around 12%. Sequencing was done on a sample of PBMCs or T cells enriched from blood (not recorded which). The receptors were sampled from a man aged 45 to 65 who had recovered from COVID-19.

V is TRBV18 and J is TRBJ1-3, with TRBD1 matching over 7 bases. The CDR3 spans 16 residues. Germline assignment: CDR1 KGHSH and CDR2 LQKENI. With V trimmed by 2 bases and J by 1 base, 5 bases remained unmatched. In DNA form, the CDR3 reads TGTGCCAGCTCACCAACTCAGGGGGTTTCTGGAAACACCATATATTTT. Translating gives CASSPTQGVSGNTIYF.

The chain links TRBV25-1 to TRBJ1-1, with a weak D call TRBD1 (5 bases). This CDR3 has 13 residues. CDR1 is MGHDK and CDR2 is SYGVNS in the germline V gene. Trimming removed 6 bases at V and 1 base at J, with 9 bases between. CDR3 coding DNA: TGTGCCAGCAGGACGACAGAGAACACTGAAGCTTTCTTT. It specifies CASRTTENTEAFF.

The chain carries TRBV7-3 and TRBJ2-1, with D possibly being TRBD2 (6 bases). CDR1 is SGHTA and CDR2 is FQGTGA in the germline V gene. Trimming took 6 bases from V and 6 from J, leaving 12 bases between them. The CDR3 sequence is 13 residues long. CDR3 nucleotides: TGTGCCAGCAGTGGCCACGGGGGCAATGAGCAGTTCTTC. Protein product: CASSGHGGNEQFF.